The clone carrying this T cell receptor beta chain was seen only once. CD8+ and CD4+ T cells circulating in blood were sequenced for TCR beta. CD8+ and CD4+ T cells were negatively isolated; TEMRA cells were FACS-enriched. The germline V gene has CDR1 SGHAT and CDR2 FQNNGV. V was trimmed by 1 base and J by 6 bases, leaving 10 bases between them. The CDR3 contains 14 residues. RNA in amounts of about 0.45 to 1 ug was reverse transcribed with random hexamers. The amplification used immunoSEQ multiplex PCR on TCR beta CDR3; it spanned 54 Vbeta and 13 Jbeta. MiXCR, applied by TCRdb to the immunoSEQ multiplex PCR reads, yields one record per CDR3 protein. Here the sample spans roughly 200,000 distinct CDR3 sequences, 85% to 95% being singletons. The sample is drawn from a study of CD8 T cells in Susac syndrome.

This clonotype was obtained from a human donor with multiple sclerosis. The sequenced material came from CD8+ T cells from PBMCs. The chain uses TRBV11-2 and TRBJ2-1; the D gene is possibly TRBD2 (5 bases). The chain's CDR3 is CASSLVSGANEQFF. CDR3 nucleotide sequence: TGTGCCAGCAGCTTAGTCAGCGGAGCCAATGAGCAGTTCTTC.